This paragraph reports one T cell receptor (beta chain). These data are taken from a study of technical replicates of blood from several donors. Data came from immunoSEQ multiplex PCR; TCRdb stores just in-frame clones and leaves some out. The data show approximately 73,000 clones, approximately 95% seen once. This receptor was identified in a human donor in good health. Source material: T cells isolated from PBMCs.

The CDR3 coding sequence is TGTGCCAGTAGGGGCGGGAGGCCCTACAATGAGCAGTTCTTC. Residues: CASRGGRPYNEQFF. The rearrangement uses TRBV19 and TRBJ2-1; TRBD2 aligns across 8 bases. Germline V gene lookup returns CDR1 LNHDA and CDR2 SQIVND (reference sequence). CDR3 size: 14 residues. The V segment lost 6 bases and the J segment 2 bases; nucleotides outside the gene matches: 3.